This TCR beta chain appears in the sequencing data of a study of CD8+CD57+ T cells in acquired aplastic anemia. The length of the CDR3 is 12 residues. CDR1 is MRHNA and CDR2 is SNTAGT in the germline V gene. Selection for sequencing was limited to patients who had shown CD8+CD57+ cell expansion by flow cytometry. Of note for this clonotype: Its antigen is as yet unknown. This may be a read error: a much more frequent sequence differs by one nucleotide.

Study-level results: Controls and patients did not differ significantly in CD8+ Simpson's diversity. Between patients and controls, around 27 CD8+ CDR3 sequences were found in common.

It was genomic DNA that served as the template for profiling TCR beta VDJ and CDR3. TCRdb recomputed calls from the reads with MiXCR, one row per CDR3 protein. The sample contains some 170,000 distinct CDR3 sequences, less than 60% of which appear only once. The chain links TRBV6-4 to TRBJ2-1; no definite D call. The sequence came from a human donor with aplastic anemia. Sequencing was done on a sample of sorted CD4+, CD8+, or CD8+CD57+ T cells (not recorded which) from PBMCs. This CDR3 reads CASSQVYNGQFF. CDR3 DNA sequence: TGTGCCAGCAGTCAGGTTTACAATGGGCAGTTCTTC.